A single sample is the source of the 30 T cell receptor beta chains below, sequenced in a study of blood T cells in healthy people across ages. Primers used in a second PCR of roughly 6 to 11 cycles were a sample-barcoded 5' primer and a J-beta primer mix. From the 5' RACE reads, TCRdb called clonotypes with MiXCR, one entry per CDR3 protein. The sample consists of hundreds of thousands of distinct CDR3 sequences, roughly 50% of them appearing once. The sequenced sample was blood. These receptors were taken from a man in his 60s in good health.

CDR3 region: CSVIQGYTEAFF. CDR3 DNA: TGCAGCGTCATACAGGGGTACACTGAAGCTTTCTTT. The chain uses TRBV29-1 and TRBJ1-1; 7 bases are shared with TRBD1. The CDR3 spans 12 residues. Trimming at V came to 6 bases and at J to 3 bases, leaving 4 bases not matched to a gene. Germline CDR1 and CDR2: SQVTM and ANQGSEA.

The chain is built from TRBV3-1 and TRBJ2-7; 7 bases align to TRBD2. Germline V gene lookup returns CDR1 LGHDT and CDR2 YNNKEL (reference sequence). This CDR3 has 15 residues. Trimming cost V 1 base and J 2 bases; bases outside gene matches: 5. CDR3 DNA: TGTGCCAGCAGCCAAGGCCCGGGGGGAGCCTACGAGCAGTACTTC. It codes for CASSQGPGGAYEQYF.

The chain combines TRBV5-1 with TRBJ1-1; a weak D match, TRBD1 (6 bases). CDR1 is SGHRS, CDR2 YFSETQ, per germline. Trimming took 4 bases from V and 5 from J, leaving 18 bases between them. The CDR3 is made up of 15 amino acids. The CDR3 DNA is TGCGCCAGCAGCCCTCGCGGCGGGGGCTTGACTGAAGCTTTCTTT. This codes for CASSPRGGGLTEAFF.

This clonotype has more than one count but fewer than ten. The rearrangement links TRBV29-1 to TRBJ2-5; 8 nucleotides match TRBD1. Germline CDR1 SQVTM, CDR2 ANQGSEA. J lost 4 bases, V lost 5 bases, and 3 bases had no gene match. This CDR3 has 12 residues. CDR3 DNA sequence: TGCAGCGTTCTTGGGACAGGAGAGACCCAGTACTTC. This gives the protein CSVLGTGETQYF.

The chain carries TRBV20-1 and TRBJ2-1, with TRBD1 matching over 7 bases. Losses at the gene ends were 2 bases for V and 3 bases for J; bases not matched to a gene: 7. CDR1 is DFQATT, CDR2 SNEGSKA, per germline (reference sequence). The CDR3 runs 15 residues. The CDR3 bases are TGCAGTGCTAGATCCGGGACAGCGATCTACAATGAGCAGTTCTTC. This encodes CSARSGTAIYNEQFF.

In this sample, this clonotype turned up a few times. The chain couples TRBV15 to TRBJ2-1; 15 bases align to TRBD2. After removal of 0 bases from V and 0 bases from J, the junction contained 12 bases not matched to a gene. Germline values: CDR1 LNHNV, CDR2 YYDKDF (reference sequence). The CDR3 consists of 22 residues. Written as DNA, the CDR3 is TGTGCCACCAGCAGAGATATAGGAGTCGGACTAGCGGGGGGGCCCTCCTACAATGAGCAGTTCTTC. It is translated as CATSRDIGVGLAGGPSYNEQFF.

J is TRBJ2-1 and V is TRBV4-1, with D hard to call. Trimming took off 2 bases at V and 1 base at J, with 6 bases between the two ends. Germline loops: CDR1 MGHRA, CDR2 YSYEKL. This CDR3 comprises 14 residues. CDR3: CASSQQSSYNEQFF. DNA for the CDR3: TGCGCCAGCAGCCAACAGAGTTCCTACAATGAGCAGTTCTTC.

CDR3 protein: CSARGHNEQFF. The CDR3, as DNA: TGCAGTGCTAGAGGGCACAATGAGCAGTTCTTC. The V gene is TRBV20-1, the J gene TRBJ2-1; D not resolved. The CDR3 has 11 residues. Trimming cost V 1 base and J 5 bases, with 3 bases left between them. Germline lookup yields CDR1 DFQATT and CDR2 SNEGSKA (reference sequence).

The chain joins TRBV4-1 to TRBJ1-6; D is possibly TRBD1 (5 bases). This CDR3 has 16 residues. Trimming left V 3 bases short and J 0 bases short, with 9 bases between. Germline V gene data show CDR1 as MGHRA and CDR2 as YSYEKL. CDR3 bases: TGCGCCAGCAGCCAGGGACCAGGCTCCTATAATTCACCCCTCCACTTT. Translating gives CASSQGPGSYNSPLHF.

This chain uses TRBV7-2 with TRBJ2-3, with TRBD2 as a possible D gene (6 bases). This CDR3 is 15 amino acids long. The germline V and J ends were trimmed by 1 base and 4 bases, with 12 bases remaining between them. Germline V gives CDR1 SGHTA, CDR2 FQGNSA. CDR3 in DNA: TGTGCCAGCAGCTTAGATAGCGGTGGCCCAGATACGCAGTATTTT. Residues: CASSLDSGGPDTQYF. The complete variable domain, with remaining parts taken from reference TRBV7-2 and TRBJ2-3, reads GAGVSQSPSNKVTEKGKDVELRCDPISGHTALYWYRQSLGQGLEFLIYFQGNSAPDKSGLPSDRFSAERTGGSVSTLTIQRTQQEDSAVYLCASSLDSGGPDTQYFGPGTRLTVL.

CDR3: CASSDRDRGGKYEQYF. The CDR3 coding sequence is TGTGCCAGCAGTGATCGCGACCGTGGAGGGAAATACGAGCAGTACTTC. The chain joins TRBV25-1 to TRBJ2-7; the D gene is possibly TRBD2 (6 bases). The CDR3 covers 16 residues. The germline V gene encodes CDR1 MGHDK and CDR2 SYGVNS. Trimming cost V 3 bases and J 4 bases, with 19 bases left between them.

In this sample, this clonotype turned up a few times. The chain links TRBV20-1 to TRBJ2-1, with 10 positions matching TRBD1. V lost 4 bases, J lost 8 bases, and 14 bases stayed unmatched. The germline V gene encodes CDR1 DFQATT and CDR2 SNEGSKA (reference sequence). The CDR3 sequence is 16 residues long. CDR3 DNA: TGCAGTGCTATAATGACAGGGGGCAGTAATCAGGATGAGCAGTTCTTC. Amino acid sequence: CSAIMTGGSNQDEQFF.

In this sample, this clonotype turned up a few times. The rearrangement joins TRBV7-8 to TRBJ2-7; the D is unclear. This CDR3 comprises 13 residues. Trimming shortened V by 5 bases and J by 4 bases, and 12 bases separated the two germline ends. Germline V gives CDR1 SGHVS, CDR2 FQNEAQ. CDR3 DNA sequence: TGTGCCAGCAGCCCTAGTGCGCGATACGAGCAGTACTTC. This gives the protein CASSPSARYEQYF.

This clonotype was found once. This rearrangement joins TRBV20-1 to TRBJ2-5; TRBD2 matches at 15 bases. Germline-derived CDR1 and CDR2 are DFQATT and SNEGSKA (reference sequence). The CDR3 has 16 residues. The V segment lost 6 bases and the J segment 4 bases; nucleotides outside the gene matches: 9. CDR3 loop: CSAQPGLAGGGETQYF. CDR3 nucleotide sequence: TGCAGTGCCCAGCCGGGACTAGCGGGGGGCGGAGAGACCCAGTACTTC.

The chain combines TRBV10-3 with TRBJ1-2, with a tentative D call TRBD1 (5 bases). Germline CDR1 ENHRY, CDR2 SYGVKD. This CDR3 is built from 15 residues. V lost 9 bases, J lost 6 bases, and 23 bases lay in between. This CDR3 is CAMTPRTPNADGYTF. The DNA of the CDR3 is TGTGCCATGACACCTCGGACACCCAACGCGGATGGCTACACCTTC.

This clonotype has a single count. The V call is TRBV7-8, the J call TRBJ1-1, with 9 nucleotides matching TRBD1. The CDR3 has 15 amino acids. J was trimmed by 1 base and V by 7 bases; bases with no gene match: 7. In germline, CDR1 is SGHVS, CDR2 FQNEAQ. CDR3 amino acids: CASIGGTGRNTEAFF. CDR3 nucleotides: TGTGCCAGCATCGGAGGGACAGGGCGGAACACTGAAGCTTTCTTT.

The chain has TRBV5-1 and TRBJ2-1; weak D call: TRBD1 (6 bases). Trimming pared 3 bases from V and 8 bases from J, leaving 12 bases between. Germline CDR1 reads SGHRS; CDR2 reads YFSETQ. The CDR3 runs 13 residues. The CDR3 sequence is CASSSTGFHEQFF. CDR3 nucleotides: TGCGCCAGCAGCTCAACAGGGTTCCATGAGCAGTTCTTC.

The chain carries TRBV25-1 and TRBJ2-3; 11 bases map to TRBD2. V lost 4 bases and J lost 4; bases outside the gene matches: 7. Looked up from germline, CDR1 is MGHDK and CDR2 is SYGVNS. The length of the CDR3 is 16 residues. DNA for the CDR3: TGTGCCAGCAGTGGCTCTAGCGGGGGGTTTGCAGATACGCAGTATTTT. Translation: CASSGSSGGFADTQYF.

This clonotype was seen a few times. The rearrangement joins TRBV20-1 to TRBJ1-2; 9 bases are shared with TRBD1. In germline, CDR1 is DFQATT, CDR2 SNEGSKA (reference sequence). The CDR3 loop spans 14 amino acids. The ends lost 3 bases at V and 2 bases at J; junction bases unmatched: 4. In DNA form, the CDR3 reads TGCAGTGCTAGGAGTGGACAGGGGAACTATGGCTACACCTTC. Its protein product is CSARSGQGNYGYTF.

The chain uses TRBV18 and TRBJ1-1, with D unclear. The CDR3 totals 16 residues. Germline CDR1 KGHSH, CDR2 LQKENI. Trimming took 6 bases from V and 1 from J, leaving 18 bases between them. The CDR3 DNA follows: TGTGCCAGCTCGATGGGCAGCAGCCCCCGGAACACTGAAGCTTTCTTT. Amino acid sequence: CASSMGSSPRNTEAFF.

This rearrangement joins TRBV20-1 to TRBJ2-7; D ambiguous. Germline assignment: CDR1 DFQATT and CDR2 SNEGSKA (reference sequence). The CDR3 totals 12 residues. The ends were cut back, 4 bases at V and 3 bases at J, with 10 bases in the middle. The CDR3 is CSATSAFYEQYF. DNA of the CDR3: TGCAGTGCTACGTCGGCTTTCTACGAGCAGTACTTC.

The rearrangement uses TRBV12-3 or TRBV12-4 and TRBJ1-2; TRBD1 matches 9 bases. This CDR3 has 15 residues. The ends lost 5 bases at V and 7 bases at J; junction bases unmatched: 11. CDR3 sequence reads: CASSPGQGSLGGYTF. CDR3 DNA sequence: TGTGCCAGCAGTCCAGGACAGGGGAGTTTGGGTGGCTACACCTTC.

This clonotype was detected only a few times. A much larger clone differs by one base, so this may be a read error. In nucleotides, the CDR3 is TGTGCCAGCAGTTGCGGGGGGGCAGCAGATACGCAGTATTTT. This codes for CASSCGGAADTQYF. The chain combines TRBV12-3 or TRBV12-4 with TRBJ2-3; 9 bases agree with TRBD2. The CDR3 is 14 residues long. J lost 4 bases, V lost 4 bases, and 3 bases had no gene match.

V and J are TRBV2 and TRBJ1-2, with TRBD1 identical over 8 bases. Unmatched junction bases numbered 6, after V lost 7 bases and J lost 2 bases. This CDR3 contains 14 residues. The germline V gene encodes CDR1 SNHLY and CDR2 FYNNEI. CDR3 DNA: TGTGCCAGCACCCTGGACAGGGCGAACTATGGCTACACCTTC. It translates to CASTLDRANYGYTF. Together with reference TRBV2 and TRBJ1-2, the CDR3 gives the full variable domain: EPEVTQTPSHQVTQMGQEVILRCVPISNHLYFYWYRQILGQKVEFLVSFYNNEISEKSEIFDDQFSVERPDGSNFTLKIRSTKLEDSAMYFCASTLDRANYGYTFGSGTRLTVV.

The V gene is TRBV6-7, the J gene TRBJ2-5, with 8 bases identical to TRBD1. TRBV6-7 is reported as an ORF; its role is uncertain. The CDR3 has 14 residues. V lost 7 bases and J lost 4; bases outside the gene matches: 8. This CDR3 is CASTTSDRGETQYF. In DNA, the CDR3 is TGTGCCAGCACTACCTCCGACAGGGGAGAGACCCAGTACTTC.

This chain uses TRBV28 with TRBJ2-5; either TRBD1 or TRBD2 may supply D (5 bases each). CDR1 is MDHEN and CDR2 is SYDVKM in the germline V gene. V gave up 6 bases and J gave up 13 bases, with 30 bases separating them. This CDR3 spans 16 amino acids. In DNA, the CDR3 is TGTGCCAGCAGCCTCCAATTGCAGGGCTCGGATCGGGGCCTGTACTTC. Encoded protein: CASSLQLQGSDRGLYF.

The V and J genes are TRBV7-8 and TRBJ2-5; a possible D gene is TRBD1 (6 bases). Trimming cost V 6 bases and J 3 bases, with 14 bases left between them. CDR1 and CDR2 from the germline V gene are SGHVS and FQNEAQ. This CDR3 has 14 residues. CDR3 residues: CASSYPGHKETQYF. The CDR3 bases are TGTGCCAGCAGTTACCCGGGACATAAAGAGACCCAGTACTTC.

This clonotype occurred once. The chain's CDR3 is CASSLSPDGQETQYF. In DNA form, the CDR3 reads TGTGCCAGCAGCTTATCTCCGGACGGACAAGAGACCCAGTACTTC. The chain combines TRBV7-2 with TRBJ2-5; D not certain. Germline values: CDR1 SGHTA, CDR2 FQGNSA. V lost 2 bases and J 2 bases, leaving 12 bases between the germline ends. This CDR3 region has 15 residues. Variable domain in full (rest from reference TRBV7-2 and TRBJ2-5): GAGVSQSPSNKVTEKGKDVELRCDPISGHTALYWYRQSLGQGLEFLIYFQGNSAPDKSGLPSDRFSAERTGGSVSTLTIQRTQQEDSAVYLCASSLSPDGQETQYFGPGTRLLVL.

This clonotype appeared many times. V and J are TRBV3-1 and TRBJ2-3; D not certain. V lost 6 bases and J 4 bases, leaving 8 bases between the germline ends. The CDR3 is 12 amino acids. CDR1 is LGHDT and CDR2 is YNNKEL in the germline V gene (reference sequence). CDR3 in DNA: TGTGCCAGCAGAAGTGCCGCAGATACGCAGTATTTT. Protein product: CASRSAADTQYF.

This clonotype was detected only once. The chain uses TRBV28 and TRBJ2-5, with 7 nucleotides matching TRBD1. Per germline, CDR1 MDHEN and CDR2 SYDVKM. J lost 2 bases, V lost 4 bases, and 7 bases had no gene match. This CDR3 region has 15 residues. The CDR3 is CASSSGTASQETQYF. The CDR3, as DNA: TGTGCCAGCAGTTCCGGGACAGCTTCTCAAGAGACCCAGTACTTC. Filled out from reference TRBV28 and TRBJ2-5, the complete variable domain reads DVKVTQSSRYLVKRTGEKVFLECVQDMDHENMFWYRQDPGLGLRLIYFSYDVKMKEKGDIPEGYSVSREKKERFSLILESASTNQTSMYLCASSSGTASQETQYFGPGTRLLVL.